This T cell receptor beta chain was identified during a study of blood T cell repertoires in COVID-19. The CDR3 totals 18 residues. Germline CDR1 reads KGHDR; CDR2 reads SFDVKD. The V gene lost 3 bases and the J gene lost 1 base, with 15 bases spanning the gap. Original processing notes: Reference gene primers were amplified, and this amplification served to estimate nucleated cell counts. Here immunoSEQ multiplex PCR was the method, and the copy in TCRdb shows in-frame clones only, minus some. D and trimming were read from the DNA, whereas the V and J calls and clone size are those reported in that table. The sample lists 250,000 or so clones, roughly 86% occurring once.

The clonotype originates from a man aged 35 to 55 with active or convalescent COVID-19. The sample was peripheral blood. The chain employs TRBV24-1 and TRBJ2-6; D is possibly TRBD2 (6 bases). The CDR3 DNA reads as TGTGCCACCAGTGATGTTGCGGGGCCCGCTTCTGGGGCCAACGTCCTGACTTTC. This translates into CATSDVAGPASGANVLTF.